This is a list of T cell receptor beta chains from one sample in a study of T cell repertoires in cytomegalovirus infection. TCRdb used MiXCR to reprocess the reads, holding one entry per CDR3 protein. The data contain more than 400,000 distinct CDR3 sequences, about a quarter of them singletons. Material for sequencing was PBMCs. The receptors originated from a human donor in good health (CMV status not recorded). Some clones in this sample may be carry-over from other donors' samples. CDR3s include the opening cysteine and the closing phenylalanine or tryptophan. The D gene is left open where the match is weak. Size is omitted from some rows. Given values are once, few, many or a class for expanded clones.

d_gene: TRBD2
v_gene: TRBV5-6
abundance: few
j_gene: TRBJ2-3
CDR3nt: TGTGCCAGCAGCCGAACTAGCGGGAGGGTTACAGATACGCAGTATTTT
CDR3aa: CASSRTSGRVTDTQYF

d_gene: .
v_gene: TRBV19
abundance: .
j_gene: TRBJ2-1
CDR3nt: TGTGCCAGTAGTATCCCTACTAGCGTTCAGAGGGGGCATGAGCAGTTCTTC
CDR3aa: CASSIPTSVQRGHEQFF

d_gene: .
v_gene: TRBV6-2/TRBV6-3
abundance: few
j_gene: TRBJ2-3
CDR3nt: TGTGCCAGCAGTTTTCTGGACAGTGGTACGCAGTATTTT
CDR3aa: CASSFLDSGTQYF

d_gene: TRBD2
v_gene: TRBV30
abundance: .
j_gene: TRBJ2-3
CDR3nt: TGTGCCTGGATCTTCAGCGGGAGAAAAGGAGATACGCAGTATTTT
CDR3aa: CAWIFSGRKGDTQYF

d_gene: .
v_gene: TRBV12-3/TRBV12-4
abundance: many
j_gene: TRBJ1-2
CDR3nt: TGTGCCAGCAGTGTTCGACGAGGGGGGGACTATGGCTACACCTTC
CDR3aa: CASSVRRGGDYGYTF

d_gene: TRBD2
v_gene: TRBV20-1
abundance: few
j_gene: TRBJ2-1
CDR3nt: TGCAGTGCCCCGGGAGGCTACAATGAGCAGTTCTTC
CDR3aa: CSAPGGYNEQFF

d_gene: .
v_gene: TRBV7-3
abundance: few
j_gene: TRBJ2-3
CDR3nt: TGTGCCAGCAGCTTCTCAGCCACTACAGATACGCAGTATTTT
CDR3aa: CASSFSATTDTQYF

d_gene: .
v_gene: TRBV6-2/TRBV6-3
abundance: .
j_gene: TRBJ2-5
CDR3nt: TGTGCCAGCCTCCGACGGGACCAAGAGACCCAGTACTTC
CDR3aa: CASLRRDQETQYF

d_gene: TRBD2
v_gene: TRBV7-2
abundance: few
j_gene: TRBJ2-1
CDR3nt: TGTGCCAGCAGACCGGGACTAGCGGGAAACAATGAGCAGTTCTTC
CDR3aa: CASRPGLAGNNEQFF

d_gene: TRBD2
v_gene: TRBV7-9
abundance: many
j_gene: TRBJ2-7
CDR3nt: TGTGCCAGCAGCCCATTCCGTCTAGCGGGACTCTCCTACGAGCAGTACTTC
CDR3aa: CASSPFRLAGLSYEQYF

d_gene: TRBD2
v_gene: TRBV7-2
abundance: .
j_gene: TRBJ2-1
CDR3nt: TGTGCCAGCAGCCAATGGGGGGAGGGTTCTTCGGAGCAGTTCTTC
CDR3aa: CASSQWGEGSSEQFF

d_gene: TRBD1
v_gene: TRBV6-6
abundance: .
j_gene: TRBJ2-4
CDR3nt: TGTGCCAGCAGTTACGGTGGGGACAGAAAGAACTTC
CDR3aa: CASSYGGDRKNF

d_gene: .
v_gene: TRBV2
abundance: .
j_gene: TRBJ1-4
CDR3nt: TGTGCCAGCAGTGAAGGTTTAACCGTTTCCGAAAAACTGTTTTTT
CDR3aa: CASSEGLTVSEKLFF

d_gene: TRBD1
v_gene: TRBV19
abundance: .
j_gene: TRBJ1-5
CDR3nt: TGTGCCAGTATCATGGGGACAGATTTTAGCAATCAGCCCCAGCATTTT
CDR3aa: CASIMGTDFSNQPQHF

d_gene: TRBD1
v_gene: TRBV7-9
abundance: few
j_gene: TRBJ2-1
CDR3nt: TGTGCCAGCGGGGGGACAGGGGTTAAGAATGAGCAGTTCTTC
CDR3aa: CASGGTGVKNEQFF

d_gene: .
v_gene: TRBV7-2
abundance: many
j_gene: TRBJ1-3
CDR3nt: TGTGCCAGCAGCTTAATTGTCCCACAGCGCCTCTCTGGAAACACCATATATTTT
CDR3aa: CASSLIVPQRLSGNTIYF

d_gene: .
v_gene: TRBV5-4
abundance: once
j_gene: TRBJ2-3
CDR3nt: TGTGCCAGCAGCTCTGGGGCCTTGGGGGCGGGAGAAGCAGATACGCAGTATTTT
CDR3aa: CASSSGALGAGEADTQYF

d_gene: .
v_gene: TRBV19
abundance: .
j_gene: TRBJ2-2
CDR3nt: TGTGCCAGTACGGGCCCCGCACATATGATGCGCCGGGGAAGTTTTGTCCGGGAGCTGTTTTTT
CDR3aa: CASTGPAHMMRRGSFVRELFF

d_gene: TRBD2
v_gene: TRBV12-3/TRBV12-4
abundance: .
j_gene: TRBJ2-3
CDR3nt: TGTGCCAGCAGCACCCCCTTGCTAGCGGGAGATCTAGATACGCAGTATTTT
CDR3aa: CASSTPLLAGDLDTQYF

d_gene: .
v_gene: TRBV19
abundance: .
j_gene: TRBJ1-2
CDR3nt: TGTGCCAGTAGTCCAAGGGGGGGGCTGAGCGGCTACACCTTC
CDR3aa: CASSPRGGLSGYTF

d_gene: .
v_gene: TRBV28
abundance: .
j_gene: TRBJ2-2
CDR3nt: TGTGCCAGCAGTTTGGGGCAGGGCTTCCCCGGGGAGCTGTTTTTT
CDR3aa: CASSLGQGFPGELFF

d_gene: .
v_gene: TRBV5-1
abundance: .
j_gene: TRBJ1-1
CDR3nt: TGCGCCAGCAGCCCAGGACCGACAGAACTATCTGAAGCTTTCTTT
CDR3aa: CASSPGPTELSEAFF

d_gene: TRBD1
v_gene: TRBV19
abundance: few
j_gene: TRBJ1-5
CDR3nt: TGTGCCAGTAGTATCGGCAGGGGGGGGTTTTATAGCAATCAGCCCCAGCATTTT
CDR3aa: CASSIGRGGFYSNQPQHF

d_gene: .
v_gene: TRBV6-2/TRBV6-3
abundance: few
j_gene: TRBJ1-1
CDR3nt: TGTGCCAGCAGCCCCGACGGGAGGGTCGTTGAAGCTTTCTTT
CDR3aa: CASSPDGRVVEAFF

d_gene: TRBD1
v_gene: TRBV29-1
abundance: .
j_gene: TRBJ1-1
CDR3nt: TGCAGCGTGGGACAGATGAACACTGAAGCTTTCTTT
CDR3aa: CSVGQMNTEAFF

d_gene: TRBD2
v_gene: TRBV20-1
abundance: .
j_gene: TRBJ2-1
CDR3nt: TGCAGTGCTAGACGTAGCGGGAGGCTCTACAATGAGCAGTTCTTC
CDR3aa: CSARRSGRLYNEQFF

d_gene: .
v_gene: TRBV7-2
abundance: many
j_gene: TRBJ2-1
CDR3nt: TGTGCCAGCAGCCGAAACGGCGGCGGCCTCTACAATGAGCAGTTCTTC
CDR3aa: CASSRNGGGLYNEQFF

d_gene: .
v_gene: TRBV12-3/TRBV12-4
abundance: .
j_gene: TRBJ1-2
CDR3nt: TGTGCCAGCAGTAACTCGGGAATTAAGGGCCTAGGCTACACCTTC
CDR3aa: CASSNSGIKGLGYTF

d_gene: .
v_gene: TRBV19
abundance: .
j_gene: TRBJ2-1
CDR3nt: TGTGCCAGTACCTACAGGGGAGGAGGACTAGGTGATTGGGATGAGCAGTTCTTC
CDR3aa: CASTYRGGGLGDWDEQFF

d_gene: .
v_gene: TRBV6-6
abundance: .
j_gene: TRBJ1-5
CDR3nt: TGTGCCAGTCAGGGGAATAGCAATCAGCCCCAGCATTTT
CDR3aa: CASQGNSNQPQHF

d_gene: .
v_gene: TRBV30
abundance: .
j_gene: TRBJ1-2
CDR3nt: TGTGCCTGGAGTGTGGAGGGGTCCTATGGCTACACCTTC
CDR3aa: CAWSVEGSYGYTF

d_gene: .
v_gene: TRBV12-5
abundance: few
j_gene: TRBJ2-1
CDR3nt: TGTGCTAGTGGTTTGACAGGGAGCTACAATGAGCAGTTCTTC
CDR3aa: CASGLTGSYNEQFF

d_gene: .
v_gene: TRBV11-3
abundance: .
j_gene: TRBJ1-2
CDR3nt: TGTGCCAGCAGCTTTAAAGGGGCTGGCTACACCTTC
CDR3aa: CASSFKGAGYTF

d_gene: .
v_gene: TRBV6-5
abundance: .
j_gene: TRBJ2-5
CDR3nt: TGTGCCAGCAGTACGACAGCAAAAGAGACCCAGTACTTC
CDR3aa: CASSTTAKETQYF

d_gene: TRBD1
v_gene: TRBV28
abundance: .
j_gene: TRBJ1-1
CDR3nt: TGTGCCAGCAGCCGACGGCGACAGGGGGGCACTGAAGCTTTCTTT
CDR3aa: CASSRRRQGGTEAFF

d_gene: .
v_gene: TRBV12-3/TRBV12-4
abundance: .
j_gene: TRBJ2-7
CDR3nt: TGTGCCAGCAGTTTGAACGGTATATCCTACGAGCAGTACTTC
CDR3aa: CASSLNGISYEQYF

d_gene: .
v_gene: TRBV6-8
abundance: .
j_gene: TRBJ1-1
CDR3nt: TGTGCCAGCAGTTACTCGACGGGGTTTGGCACTAAAGCTTTCTTT
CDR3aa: CASSYSTGFGTKAFF